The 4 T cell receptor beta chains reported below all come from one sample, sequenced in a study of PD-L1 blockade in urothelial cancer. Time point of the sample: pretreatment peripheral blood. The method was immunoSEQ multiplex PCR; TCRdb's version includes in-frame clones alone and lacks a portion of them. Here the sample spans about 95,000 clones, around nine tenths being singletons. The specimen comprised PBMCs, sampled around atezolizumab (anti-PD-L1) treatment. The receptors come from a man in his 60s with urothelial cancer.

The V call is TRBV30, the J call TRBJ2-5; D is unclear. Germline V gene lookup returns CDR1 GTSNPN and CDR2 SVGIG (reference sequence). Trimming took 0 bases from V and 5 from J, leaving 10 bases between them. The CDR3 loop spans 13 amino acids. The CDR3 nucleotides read TGTGCCTGGAGTGTTCCCCCCCGGGAGACCCAGTACTTC. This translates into CAWSVPPRETQYF.

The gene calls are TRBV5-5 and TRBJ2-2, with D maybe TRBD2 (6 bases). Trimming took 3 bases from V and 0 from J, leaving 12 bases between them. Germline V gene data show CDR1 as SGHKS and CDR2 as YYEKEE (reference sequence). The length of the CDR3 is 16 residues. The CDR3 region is CASSSGGVANTGELFF. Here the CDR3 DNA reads TGTGCCAGCAGCTCTGGCGGGGTAGCGAACACCGGGGAGCTGTTTTTT. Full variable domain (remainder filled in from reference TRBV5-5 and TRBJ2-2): DAGVTQSPTHLIKTRGQQVTLRCSPISGHKSVSWYQQVLGQGPQFIFQYYEKEERGRGNFPDRFSARQFPNYSSELNVNALLLGDSALYLCASSSGGVANTGELFFGEGSRLTVL.

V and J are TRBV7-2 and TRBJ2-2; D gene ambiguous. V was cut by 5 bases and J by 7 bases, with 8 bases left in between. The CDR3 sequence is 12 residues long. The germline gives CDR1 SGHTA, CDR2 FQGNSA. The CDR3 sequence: CASSLPGGELFF. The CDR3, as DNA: TGTGCCAGCAGCCTCCCGGGCGGGGAGCTGTTTTTT.

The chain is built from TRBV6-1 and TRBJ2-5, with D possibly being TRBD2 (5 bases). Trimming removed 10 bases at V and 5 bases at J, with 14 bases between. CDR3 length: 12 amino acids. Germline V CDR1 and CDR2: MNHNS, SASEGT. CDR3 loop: CAILLVLETQYF. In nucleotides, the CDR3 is TGTGCCATCCTACTAGTCCTGGAGACCCAGTACTTC.